This record looks at one T cell receptor (beta chain) sequence and its context. Antigen specificity is unknown. Both subsets, CD45RA+ naive and CD45RA-negative memory, were split from the CD4+ cells. This entry comes from a study of shared clonotypes between healthy human individuals. Using immunoSEQ multiplex PCR, the repertoire was profiled, and TCRdb retains in-frame clones only, with some absent. The sample carries more than 400,000 clones, around 96% recorded once. General observations from the study: Memory subsets generally showed smaller estimated richness than naive subsets did.

Germline CDR1 is KGHSH and CDR2 is LQKENI. The CDR3 extends over 14 amino acids. With 1 base removed from V and 1 base from J, the gap between germline ends came to 7 bases. The source of this sequence is a woman between 25 and 40 years old in good health. V gene TRBV18 combines with J gene TRBJ2-5; D is possibly TRBD1 (6 bases). The specimen was naive CD4+ T cells sorted from blood. The subset: CD45RA+ positively selected. CDR3 residues: CASSPRGGQETQYF. In nucleotides, the CDR3 is TGTGCCAGCTCACCACGAGGGGGCCAAGAGACCCAGTACTTC.